The present TCR delta chain was sequenced within a study of gamma-delta chains in newborns, infants, children (dated by TCRdb to the late 2010s). About the study as a whole: According to the title of the study, polyclonal expansion of innate gammadelta T cells immediately after birth is driven by microbial exposure. How innate gammadelta T cell populations in human newborns were shaped by microbial exposure immediately after birth was investigated in the study.

Trimming leaves V shorter by 1 base and J shorter by 1 base, with the junction holding 12 bases beyond the gene matches. In the germline V gene, CDR1 corresponds to TSWWSYY and CDR2 to QGS. The CDR3 numbers 18 residues from cysteine through phenylalanine. Of all the DNA, just the CDR3 is kept, 54 bases in frame from base 1. There are a few counts of this clone. Its antigen specificity is not known. No clone much larger than this one lies a single base away; base qualities are absent. Sequencer: Illumina MiSeq. The public reads were reprocessed by TCRdb using CATT, and rows of matching DNA were later combined. The sample data list fewer than 12,000 delta-chain clones, and approximately 10% of these were observed just once. The ten largest clones add up to about 9.3% of the sample.

This clonotype was obtained from a child who was a newborn, infant or young child, either healthy, febrile or measles-vaccinated (not recorded which). This chain is built from TRDV1 and TRDJ1, with 7 bases matching TRDD3. The material sequenced was blood. The sequenced DNA is TGTGCTCTTGGGGAACGCCCGAACTGGGGATCCGCCACCGATAAACTCATCTTT. This yields the protein CALGERPNWGSATDKLIF.